This T cell receptor (beta chain) was obtained from a study of T cell repertoires in cytomegalovirus infection. Background on the study: Public signatures in TCR beta pointed to CMV infection and matching HLA type. Whole-study results and caveats: Cumulative public TCR beta family frequency identified carriers of CMV plus the relevant HLA. Within the response measured ex vivo, HLA-C-restricted CMV-specific TCR beta clonotypes were dominant.

With 2 bases removed from V and 1 base from J, the gap between germline ends came to 12 bases. Per germline, CDR1 MNHEY and CDR2 SMNVEV (reference sequence). There are 17 residues in the CDR3. TCRdb recomputed calls from the reads with MiXCR, one row per CDR3 protein. The repertoire holds roughly 760,000 distinct CDR3 sequences, with roughly a third as singletons. This clonotype turned up a few times. Its antigen is unknown. The origin of this receptor is a human donor in good health (CMV status not recorded). Some clones in this sample may be carry-over from other donors' samples. Sample: PBMCs. The chain recombines TRBV27 with TRBJ2-6; D might be TRBD1 (6 bases). The CDR3 loop reads CASSLGGRYSGANVLTF. In nucleotides, the CDR3 is TGTGCCAGCAGTTTAGGGGGCCGCTATTCTGGGGCCAACGTCCTGACTTTC. Together with reference TRBV27 and TRBJ2-6, the CDR3 gives the full variable domain: EAQVTQNPRYLITVTGKKLTVTCSQNMNHEYMSWYRQDPGLGLRQIYYSMNVEVTDKGDVPEGYKVSRKEKRNFPLILESPSPNQTSLYFCASSLGGRYSGANVLTFGAGSRLTVL.